Listed here is a single T cell receptor beta chain. No antigen is known for it. PCR involved 60 Vbeta and 13 Jbeta primers. Authors' processing steps: Later, an analysis found approximately 80 million unique TCR beta chains, and roughly 9.9 million of these were shared. The repertoire was sequenced with immunoSEQ multiplex PCR; TCRdb's copy has only in-frame clones and lacks some. V, J and clone size are those of that table, while D and trimming were read from the DNA. The sample shows about 160,000 clones, 80% to 85% of them seen only once. This CDR3 is 15 amino acids long. V shed 3 bases, J shed 7 bases, and the junction held 5 bases outside the gene matches. Germline values: CDR1 ENHRY, CDR2 SYGVKD. This sample stems from a study of cytomegalovirus exposure and HLA in healthy donors. Study observations and caveats: Approximately 160 TCR beta chains were listed as cytomegalovirus-associated.

The receptor was derived from a man aged 18 to 30 in good health and CMV-seronegative. The V call is TRBV10-3, the J call TRBJ2-2; 10 nucleotides match TRBD1. The sequenced material came from PBMCs. The CDR3 bases are TGTGCCATCAGTGACCCAAGGACAGGGGGCGGGGAGCTGTTTTTT. Its translation: CAISDPRTGGGELFF.